A selection of T cell receptor beta chains follows, all from one sample in a study of T cell responses to AZD1222 COVID-19 vaccine. Clones were sequenced by immunoSEQ multiplex PCR, and TCRdb holds only the in-frame ones, with some missing. Altogether about 150,000 clones are present, 92% being singletons, with the ten largest covering around 1.3%. Sequencing was performed on peripheral blood, taken on day 0 of AZD1222 vaccination. The source of these receptors is an adult in good health. The CDR3 runs from the conserved cysteine through the conserved F or W. D genes are given only for firm matches. The size entry is marked missing in some rows and otherwise reads once, few, many or a size class.

clone_size	d_call	v_call	j_call	cdr3_length	cdr3_nt	cdr3_aa
-	TRBD1	TRBV7-9	TRBJ1-2	13	TGTGCCAGCAGCTCGGGACAGACCTATGGCTACACCTTC	CASSSGQTYGYTF
-	TRBD2	TRBV27	TRBJ2-7	15	TGTGCCAGCAGTTTGGGAGGGACGGTAGACTACGAGCAGTACTTC	CASSLGGTVDYEQYF
-	-	TRBV3-1/TRBV3-2	TRBJ1-1	12	TGTGCCAGCAGCCAAGGGGACACTGAAGCTTTCTTT	CASSQGDTEAFF
-	-	TRBV19	TRBJ1-2	14	TGTGCCAGTAGTATAGGTACAGATACAAATGGCTACACCTTC	CASSIGTDTNGYTF
once	-	TRBV7-8	TRBJ1-4	14	TGTGCCAGCAGCTTGGACAGTTATAATGAAAAACTGTTTTTT	CASSLDSYNEKLFF
-	-	TRBV11-2	TRBJ2-1	12	TGTGCCAGCAGCCCAGGGTACAATGAGCAGTTCTTC	CASSPGYNEQFF
-	TRBD1	TRBV5-1	TRBJ1-1	16	TGCGCCAGCAGCTTGGAGGGACAGGGGATGAACACTGAAGCTTTCTTT	CASSLEGQGMNTEAFF
-	-	TRBV6-5	TRBJ2-7	16	TGTGCCAGCAGTTACTCCGGGGGGCCGGGGGCCTACGAGCAGTACTTC	CASSYSGGPGAYEQYF
-	-	TRBV6-5	TRBJ1-2	14	TGTGCCAGCACCGCGAGGCAGGAAAGCAATGGCTACACCTTC	CASTARQESNGYTF
-	-	TRBV19	TRBJ1-5	13	TGTGCCAGTAGTCTTCCCTTCAATCAGCCCCAGCATTTT	CASSLPFNQPQHF
-	-	TRBV13	TRBJ2-1	16	TGTGCCAGCAGCATGCGAAGCCGGAGCTCCTACAATGAGCAGTTCTTC	CASSMRSRSSYNEQFF
-	-	TRBV2	TRBJ1-2	13	TGTGCCAGCGGTAGGCAGGGCGATCATGGCTACACCTTC	CASGRQGDHGYTF
many	-	TRBV15	TRBJ1-2	13	TGTGCCACCAGCAGAGATGGTCACTATGGCTACACCTTC	CATSRDGHYGYTF
-	TRBD1	TRBV11-2	TRBJ2-2	17	TGTGCCAGCAGCACCATCCCCAGGGGGAGGAACACCGGGGAGCTGTTTTTT	CASSTIPRGRNTGELFF
once	-	TRBV14	TRBJ2-5	15	TGTGCCAGCAGCCAAGGAACGGCCCCTACGGAGACCCAGTACTTC	CASSQGTAPTETQYF
-	-	TRBV7-2	TRBJ1-2	12	TGTGCCAGCAGCCTGACAGTTGGTGGGTACACCTTC	CASSLTVGGYTF
-	-	TRBV30	TRBJ2-6	16	TGTGCCTGGAGTGTTCTGGGGTGGGCTGGGGCCAACGTCCTGACTTTC	CAWSVLGWAGANVLTF
once	-	TRBV27	TRBJ2-1	14	TGTGCCAGCAGTTTATTTTCTCCAGGGGATGAGCAGTTCTTC	CASSLFSPGDEQFF
once	-	TRBV28	TRBJ1-1	14	TGTGCCAGCAGCTCTCGGGGACTTAACACTGAAGCTTTCTTT	CASSSRGLNTEAFF
-	-	TRBV27	TRBJ1-2	14	TGTGCCGGACCAAATTCCGACAGAGCCTATGGCTACACCTTC	CAGPNSDRAYGYTF
once	-	TRBV3-1/TRBV3-2	TRBJ2-5	10	TGTGCCAGCGGTAAAGAGACCCAGTACTTC	CASGKETQYF
-	-	TRBV12-3/TRBV12-4	TRBJ1-2	12	TGTGCCAGCACCAGAGCTAACTATGGCTACACCTTC	CASTRANYGYTF
-	-	TRBV7-9	TRBJ1-3	17	TGTGCCAGCAGCTCCACCCGGGACGCGAGGGCTGGAAACACCATATATTTT	CASSSTRDARAGNTIYF
once	-	TRBV5-1	TRBJ1-2	13	TGCGCCAGCAGCTTGGGGCAGGGAATGGGCTACACCTTC	CASSLGQGMGYTF
-	TRBD2	TRBV7-2	TRBJ2-1	15	TGTGCCAGCAGCCTACACGGGACTAGCGGCAATGAGCAGTTCTTC	CASSLHGTSGNEQFF
-	TRBD1	TRBV19	TRBJ1-5	12	TGTGCCAGCCGTCCCAGGGGGCAGCCCCAGCATTTT	CASRPRGQPQHF
-	TRBD2	TRBV28	TRBJ2-7	15	TGTGCCAGCAGTTCTAACCTAGCGGCGACCTACGAGCAGTACTTC	CASSSNLAATYEQYF
-	-	TRBV5-5	TRBJ1-1	15	TGTGCCAGCAGCTTGTTGCAAGACAGAGGGACTGAAGCTTTCTTT	CASSLLQDRGTEAFF
-	-	TRBV24-1	TRBJ2-2	16	TGTGCCACCAGTGGGGGGCCGATGTCTAACACCGGGGAGCTGTTTTTT	CATSGGPMSNTGELFF
-	-	TRBV4-1	TRBJ2-5	18	TGCGCCAGCAGCCAAGTCGGGATGCAATTCCCTAGTTGGGAGACCCAGTACTTC	CASSQVGMQFPSWETQYF
-	TRBD2	TRBV7-8	TRBJ2-1	13	TGTGCCAGCAGCTTAGAGGGGGGGACTAGGGAGTTCTTC	CASSLEGGTREFF
-	TRBD1	TRBV6-5	TRBJ1-6	13	TGTGCCAGCACCCGACAGGGCGGTTCACCCCTCCACTTT	CASTRQGGSPLHF
-	-	TRBV2	TRBJ1-2	14	TGTGCCAGCAGGAGGGACACCTCCAACTATGGCTACACCTTC	CASRRDTSNYGYTF
-	TRBD1	TRBV5-1	TRBJ1-1	14	TGCGCCAGCAGCGCGGGGACAGGGGGCACTGAAGCTTTCTTT	CASSAGTGGTEAFF
-	-	TRBV10-3	TRBJ1-3	15	TGTGCCATCGCCCAGACAGGTCGTGGAGGAAACACCATATATTTT	CAIAQTGRGGNTIYF
-	-	TRBV30	TRBJ1-6	15	TGTGCCTGCATATTCCGACAGGCAGCGAGTTCACCCCTCCACTTT	CACIFRQAASSPLHF
-	-	TRBV7-6	TRBJ1-1	15	TGTGCCAGCAGCTTAGTTTCGTATTGGGACACTGAAGCTTTCTTT	CASSLVSYWDTEAFF
-	-	TRBV27	TRBJ1-2	13	TGTGCCAGCAGTAACGGGGTCAACTATGGCTACACCTTC	CASSNGVNYGYTF
once	TRBD1	TRBV28	TRBJ1-2	20	TGTGCCAGCAGTCCGCCCCAAACCGGGACAGGGTATGATAGGGACTATGGCTACACCTTC	CASSPPQTGTGYDRDYGYTF
-	-	TRBV19	TRBJ1-3	19	TGTGCCAGTAGTCCCGCATGGCGAGCAGCCACCGACTCTGGAAACACCATATATTTT	CASSPAWRAATDSGNTIYF
-	TRBD1	TRBV5-1	TRBJ2-7	15	TGCGCCAGCAGGGCCGGGACAGGGACTCTCTACGAGCAGTACTTC	CASRAGTGTLYEQYF
-	-	TRBV2	TRBJ1-4	14	TGTGCCAGCAGTCCCCCAGGGCTCCGGGAAAAACTGTTTTTT	CASSPPGLREKLFF
-	-	TRBV5-6	TRBJ1-5	13	TGTGCCAGCAGCCGGGACAGCAATCAGCCCCAGCATTTT	CASSRDSNQPQHF
-	-	TRBV7-2	TRBJ1-3	15	TGTGCCAGCAGCACCCGGACAGTCTCTGGAAACACCATATATTTT	CASSTRTVSGNTIYF
-	-	TRBV30	TRBJ1-1	13	TGTGCCTGGAGTCGACAGACGAACACTGAAGCTTTCTTT	CAWSRQTNTEAFF
-	-	TRBV7-2	TRBJ2-1	14	TGTGCCAGCAGCCCAGGATCCTCCTACAATGAGCAGTTCTTC	CASSPGSSYNEQFF
-	-	TRBV14	TRBJ2-2	14	TGTGCCAGCAGCCAAATAGGGATGGGCGGGGAGCTGTTTTTT	CASSQIGMGGELFF
-	-	TRBV28	TRBJ2-2	15	TGTGCCAGCAGTTTTGTGGGTTTGAACACCGGGGAGCTGTTTTTT	CASSFVGLNTGELFF